Described below is a single T cell receptor beta chain sequence and its context. Clones were read by immunoSEQ multiplex PCR, and TCRdb kept only the in-frame ones, dropping some. In the table there are tens of thousands of clones, around 90% of which are singletons. The sample belongs to a study of blood T cell repertoires in COVID-19. Study information: From T cells, B-cell-depleted T cells, or PBMCs came the material, which was cDNA or gDNA.

This CDR3 is built from 17 residues. After removal of 6 bases from V and 0 bases from J, the junction contained 9 bases not matched to a gene. Germline CDR1 is KGHSH and CDR2 is LQKENI. The source material was peripheral blood. This TCR was sampled from a man aged 65-85 years with active COVID-19. V and J are TRBV18 and TRBJ2-2; 8 nucleotides align to TRBD1. CDR3 region: CASSLLTGVPNTGELFF. CDR3 in DNA: TGTGCCAGCTCGCTCTTGACAGGGGTCCCGAACACCGGGGAGCTGTTTTTT.